This TCR beta chain originates from a study of identifying expanded T cells in peripheral blood. General study results and limits: Roughly 1.2 clones differed between technical replicates, versus approximately 16 and 20 over time. Variance in clone template counts between roughly two-week samples significantly increased with total template count across all healthy donors.

Healthy donors had no documented immune events, such as infections, while sampled. A remark on this clone: Its antigen is not known.

The data were produced by immunoSEQ multiplex PCR, yet TCRdb's version contains in-frame clones alone and is incomplete. The sample has fewer than 110,000 clones; around 85% are singletons. Germline V gene data show CDR1 as SGHRS and CDR2 as YFSETQ. Trimming cost V 4 bases and J 5 bases, with 18 bases left between them. The CDR3 length is 15 residues. The TCR was taken from a person aged 18-69 years in good health. Sequenced: blood. The chain carries TRBV5-1 and TRBJ1-1; tentatively, D is TRBD1 (6 bases). The CDR3 region is CASSPDEDSQTEAFF. CDR3 bases: TGCGCCAGCAGCCCGGATGAGGACAGTCAAACTGAAGCTTTCTTT.